The rows below give T cell receptor beta chains drawn from one sample of a study of immune evolution from preneoplasia to lung adenocarcinoma. The data were produced by immunoSEQ multiplex PCR, yet TCRdb's version contains in-frame clones alone and is incomplete. The sample has about 27,000 clones; around 70% are singletons. The sample comprised FFPE invasive lung adenocarcinoma tissue. The receptors derive from a person in their sixties or seventies with invasive lung adenocarcinoma. Some clones in this sample may be carry-over from other donors' samples. The CDR3 runs from the conserved cysteine through the conserved F or W. A D gene is named only where the DNA matches it firmly. Size tells how often a clone was seen (once, few, many) or the class of an expanded clone, and some rows leave it out.

d_call clone_size j_call cdr3_length v_call cdr3_nt cdr3_aa
NA NA TRBJ1-1 11 TRBV30 TGTGCCTGGAGTCCAAGGAGTGAAGCTTTCTTT CAWSPRSEAFF
NA NA TRBJ1-5 17 TRBV7-3 TGTGCCAGCAGCCCAAGCAGGGGATGGTATAGCAATCAGCCCCAGCATTTT CASSPSRGWYSNQPQHF
NA NA TRBJ2-3 12 TRBV7-2 TGTGCCAGCAGCCCACGGACAGATACGCAGTATTTT CASSPRTDTQYF
NA medium-sized TRBJ2-1 14 TRBV18 TGTGCCAGCTCACCAAGCCCGGACTCTAATGAGCAGTTCTTC CASSPSPDSNEQFF
TRBD2 NA TRBJ2-7 12 TRBV6-5 TGTGCCACCCGAGGCGGGAGCTACGAGCAGTACTTC CATRGGSYEQYF
NA few TRBJ1-1 13 TRBV27 TGTGCCAGCGGTCGGCTGATGAACACTGAAGCTTTCTTT CASGRLMNTEAFF
TRBD1 once TRBJ2-3 15 TRBV5-1 TGCGCCAGCAGTAGACAGGGGATTGACACAGATACGCAGTATTTT CASSRQGIDTDTQYF
NA NA TRBJ2-3 17 TRBV7-2 TGTGCCAGCAGCTTAGTCCCTAGCAGGGCCGCAGAGGGTACGCAGTATTTT CASSLVPSRAAEGTQYF
TRBD2 NA TRBJ2-7 15 TRBV11-3 TGTGCCAGCAAGACTAGCGGGAGGGCCTCGTACGAGCAGTACTTC CASKTSGRASYEQYF
TRBD2 NA TRBJ2-7 16 TRBV5-1 TGCGCCAGCAGCTTGGATTTCAAAGCGGGAACCTACGAGCAGTACTTC CASSLDFKAGTYEQYF
TRBD2 NA TRBJ2-7 16 TRBV4-1 TGCGCCAGCAGCCAAGATACACTAGCGGGAGGAAACGAGCAGTACTTC CASSQDTLAGGNEQYF
TRBD1 NA TRBJ1-1 14 TRBV2 TGTGCCAGCAGCCTCCGGGACAGGGACACTGAAGCTTTCTTT CASSLRDRDTEAFF
NA few TRBJ1-3 13 TRBV11-3 TGTGCCACCTCGGGGGGCTCTGGAAACACCATATATTTT CATSGGSGNTIYF
NA NA TRBJ2-1 15 TRBV6-5 TGTGCCAGCAGTTCCGCAACCTCCTCCCTCGGTTTGCAGTTCTTC CASSSATSSLGLQFF
NA NA TRBJ1-4 17 TRBV19 TGTGCCAGTAGTATCCTACAGGGATTGACAACTAATGAAAAACTGTTTTTT CASSILQGLTTNEKLFF
NA NA TRBJ1-4 13 TRBV15 TGTGCCACCAGCAGAGTACCCTCCGAAAAACTGTTTTTT CATSRVPSEKLFF
TRBD1 NA TRBJ1-2 13 TRBV5-1 TGCGCCAGCAGCGGGGACAGGAGCTATGGCTACACCTTC CASSGDRSYGYTF
TRBD2 NA TRBJ2-1 15 TRBV6-4 TGTGCCAGCAGTACGACTAGCGGGGACTCTAATGAGCAGTTCTTC CASSTTSGDSNEQFF
NA NA TRBJ1-4 14 TRBV5-1 TGCGCCAGCAGCTTGGCCGGAACTAATGAAAAACTGTTTTTT CASSLAGTNEKLFF
NA NA TRBJ1-1 17 TRBV7-8 TGTGCCAGCAGCCCCCCAAGGGGCTCCGAGAGGCGAACTGAAGCTTTCTTT CASSPPRGSERRTEAFF
NA NA TRBJ1-2 13 TRBV28 TGTGCCAGCAGCTTAACATCTAACTATGGCTACACCTTC CASSLTSNYGYTF
NA few TRBJ2-2 16 TRBV7-9 TGTGCCAGCAGCTTAGCGCTAAGGGGCACCCCGGAGGAGCTGTTTTTT CASSLALRGTPEELFF
NA NA TRBJ2-1 16 TRBV19 TGTGCCAGTAGTATAGGCCGACCGCGTTTAGGCAATGAGCAGTTCTTC CASSIGRPRLGNEQFF
NA NA TRBJ2-1 15 TRBV7-8 TGTGCCAGCAGCCCCTTGGGGCAGGGGGGTAATGAGCAGTTCTTC CASSPLGQGGNEQFF
TRBD2 NA TRBJ2-3 19 TRBV11-1 TGTGCCAGCAGCCCTACTTTGGGGGAGGGCCTTTCTCACACAGATACGCAGTATTTT CASSPTLGEGLSHTDTQYF
NA once TRBJ2-4 12 TRBV5-5 TGTGCCAGTGGGAGTACGGGGAACATTCAGTACTTC CASGSTGNIQYF
NA NA TRBJ1-1 13 TRBV28 TGTGCCAGCAGTTTGGATGTCAGGCAAGAAGCTTTCTTT CASSLDVRQEAFF
NA few TRBJ1-5 15 TRBV28 TGTGCCAGCAGTTTTTCCGGCAGACGGGATCAGCCCCAGCATTTT CASSFSGRRDQPQHF
NA NA TRBJ1-2 14 TRBV28 TGTGCCAGCAGTCCGCCGGGCAAAACGTGGGGCTACACCTTC CASSPPGKTWGYTF
NA NA TRBJ2-5 14 TRBV19 TGTGCCAGTAACCCCCAAGATACAGGTCCGGCCCAGTACTTC CASNPQDTGPAQYF
NA few TRBJ2-7 14 TRBV18 TGTGCCAGCTCACCGAGGGGGAAGTTCGGCGAGCAGTACTTC CASSPRGKFGEQYF
TRBD1 NA TRBJ1-4 15 TRBV28 TGTGCCAGCAGTTTGCTGGGACAGACTAATGAAAAACTGTTTTTT CASSLLGQTNEKLFF
NA medium-sized TRBJ2-1 16 TRBV11-3 TGTGCCAGCAGCCACCGGGACACGAGCTCCTACAATGAGCAGTTCTTC CASSHRDTSSYNEQFF
NA NA TRBJ2-3 16 TRBV15 TGTGCCACCAGCAGACAAACCCTGCCTCCAGGAGATACGCAGTATTTT CATSRQTLPPGDTQYF
NA NA TRBJ2-7 11 TRBV5-4 TGTGCCAGCAGCTTTTTCCACGAGCAGTACTTC CASSFFHEQYF
TRBD2 NA TRBJ2-7 16 TRBV5-5 TGTGCCAGCAGCTGGGGGCTAGCGGGAGGGAGTTACGAGCAGTACTTC CASSWGLAGGSYEQYF
NA NA TRBJ1-5 14 TRBV10-2 TGCGCCACCGGCGGGAGCGGGGCCAATCAGCCCCAGCATTTT CATGGSGANQPQHF
TRBD1 NA TRBJ2-1 14 TRBV27 TGTGCCAGCAGCCCCGGACAGGGCTACAATGAGCAGTTCTTC CASSPGQGYNEQFF
NA NA TRBJ2-1 14 TRBV30 TGTGCCTGGAGTGTATTAAGCTCCTACAATGAGCAGTTCTTC CAWSVLSSYNEQFF
TRBD1 NA TRBJ2-2 16 TRBV6-6 TGTGCCAGCAGTTACAAGGGGGCTTCGAACACCGGGGAGCTGTTTTTT CASSYKGASNTGELFF
NA NA TRBJ2-5 15 TRBV7-3 TGTGCCAGCAGCTTAAGGGCATCTTCGGCCGAGACCCAGTACTTC CASSLRASSAETQYF
TRBD1 few TRBJ1-2 12 TRBV29-1 TGCAGCGGCCGGACAGGGGAGAATGGCTACACCTTC CSGRTGENGYTF